This entry features one T cell receptor (beta chain) sequence. The antigen is unknown. The CDR3 contains 19 residues. CDR1 and CDR2 from the germline V gene are SGHNT and YYREEE (reference sequence). J was trimmed by 5 bases and V by 4 bases; bases with no gene match: 16. The data were obtained in a study of shared clonotypes between healthy human individuals. Study-wide results and limits: Rarefaction showed that sequencing of sorted subsets was incomplete (despite large depth). When naive CD4 clonotypes were compared across several donors, roughly 4.9% were shared.

TCRdb's copy holds only in-frame clones and misses some; the assay was immunoSEQ multiplex PCR. Here the sample spans millions of clones, over 85% being singletons. Specimen: naive CD4+ T cells sorted from blood. Subset specified: CD45RA+ positively selected. The TCR comes from a man aged 18 to 30 in good health. The J gene is TRBJ2-1, the V gene TRBV5-4; 12 bases agree with TRBD2. CDR3 residues: CASSRPTSGRITSDNEQFF. Here the CDR3 DNA reads TGTGCCAGCAGCCGGCCGACTAGCGGGAGAATCACGAGTGACAATGAGCAGTTCTTC.